The entry below gives a single T cell receptor (beta chain) sequence along with its context. Its antigen is undetermined. This entry belongs to a study of shared clonotypes between healthy human individuals. The V gene lost 1 base and the J gene lost 3 bases, with 3 bases spanning the gap. The CDR3 is made up of 13 amino acids. The germline CDR1 and CDR2 sequences are LNHNV and YYDKDF (reference sequence). Study outcomes and limitations: Non-shared clonotypes were found to have lower generation probabilities than the clonotypes that were shared by all four of the sorted-subset donors. Despite large depth, rarefaction showed incomplete sorted-subset sequencing.

Measured with immunoSEQ multiplex PCR; TCRdb has only the in-frame clones, and not every one. Altogether approximately 350,000 clones are present, just over 95% being singletons, with the ten largest covering around 0.29%. The chain has TRBV15 and TRBJ2-2; D is undetermined. The clonotype originates from a man under 40 in good health. The specimen was memory CD8+ T cells sorted from blood. Subset given: CD45RO+ cells pooled with CCR7-negative TemRA cells. CDR3 protein: CATSRADTGELFF. The CDR3 region has the DNA TGTGCCACCAGCAGAGCGGACACCGGGGAGCTGTTTTTT.